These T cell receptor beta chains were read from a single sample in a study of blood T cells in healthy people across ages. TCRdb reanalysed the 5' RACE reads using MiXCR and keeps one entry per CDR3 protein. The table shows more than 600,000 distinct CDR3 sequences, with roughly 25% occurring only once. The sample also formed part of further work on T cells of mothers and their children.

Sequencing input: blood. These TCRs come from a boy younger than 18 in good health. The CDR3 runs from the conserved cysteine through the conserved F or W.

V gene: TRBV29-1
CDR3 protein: CSVVPQSAEAFF

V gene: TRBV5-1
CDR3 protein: CASMFRENTGELFF

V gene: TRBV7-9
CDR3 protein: CASSLGADEQYF

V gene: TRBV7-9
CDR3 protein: CASSPSDRPDEQYF

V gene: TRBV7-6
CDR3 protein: CASSPGGWGEKLFF

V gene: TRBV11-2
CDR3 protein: CASSQSRQGNSPLHF

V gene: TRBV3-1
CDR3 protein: CASSHFRDRRTSGRTYNEQFF

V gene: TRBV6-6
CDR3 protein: CASGRGTQETQYF

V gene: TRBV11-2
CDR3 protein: CASSSSPSGAPSYEQYF

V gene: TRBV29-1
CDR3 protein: CSVEGGGHEETQYF

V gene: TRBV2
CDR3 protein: CASTRLAGGELFF

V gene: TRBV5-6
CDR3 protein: CASSHRNNEKLFF

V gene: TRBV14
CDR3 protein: CASSQDYVAYEQFF

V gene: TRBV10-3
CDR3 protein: CAISGRGYQPQHF

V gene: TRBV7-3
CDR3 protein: CASSLRGYTTDTQYF

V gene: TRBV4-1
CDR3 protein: CASSQWTSGDNEQFF